This TCR beta chain was documented in a study of PD-1 blockade in mismatch repair-deficient tumors. Study-level results: Tumor-resident clones, often undetectable pretreatment in blood, expanded then contracted after pembrolizumab.

Using immunoSEQ multiplex PCR, the repertoire was profiled, and TCRdb retains in-frame clones only, with some absent. The data hold fewer than 100,000 clones, with more than 65% observed a single time. The trim removed 6 bases at V and 2 bases at J, leaving 8 bases unmatched. Germline V lookup: CDR1 ENHRY, CDR2 SYGVKD. CDR3 length equals 15 residues. Details on this clone: Its antigen remains unidentified.

The V and J genes are TRBV10-3 and TRBJ2-3; 7 nucleotides line up with TRBD2. The sample consisted of peripheral blood, taken 12 weeks after starting pembrolizumab. The clonotype was recovered from an adult with mismatch repair-deficient cancer. The CDR3 DNA sequence: TGTGCCATCAGGAGGACTAGTGAACTCACAGATACGCAGTATTTT. This sequence encodes CAIRRTSELTDTQYF.